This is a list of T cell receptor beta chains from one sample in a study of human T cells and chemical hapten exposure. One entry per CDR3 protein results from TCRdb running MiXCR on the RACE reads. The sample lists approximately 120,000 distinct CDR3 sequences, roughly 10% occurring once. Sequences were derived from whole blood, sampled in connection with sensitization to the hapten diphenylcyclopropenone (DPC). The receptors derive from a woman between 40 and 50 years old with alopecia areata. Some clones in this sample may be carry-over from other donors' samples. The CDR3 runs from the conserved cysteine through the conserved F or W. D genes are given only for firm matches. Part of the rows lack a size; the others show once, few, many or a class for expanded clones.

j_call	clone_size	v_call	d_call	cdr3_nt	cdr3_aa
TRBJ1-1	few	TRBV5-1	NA	TGCGCCAGCAGCTTGATGGAAGATCTTAACACTGAAGCTTTCTTT	CASSLMEDLNTEAFF
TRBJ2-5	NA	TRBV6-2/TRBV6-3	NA	TGTGCCAGCAGGCGGACAGAACAAGAGACCCAGTACTTC	CASRRTEQETQYF
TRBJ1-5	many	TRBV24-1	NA	TGTGCCACCAGTTCATCCTTCAGCAATCAGCCCCAGCATTTT	CATSSSFSNQPQHF
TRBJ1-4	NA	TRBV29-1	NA	TGCAGCGTTTGGCGGGGCTCGAGAGAAAAACTGTTTTTT	CSVWRGSREKLFF
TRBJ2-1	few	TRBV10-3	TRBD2	TGTGCCATCAGTGAGTCGAGCGGGGGGACGGATGAGCAGTTCTTC	CAISESSGGTDEQFF
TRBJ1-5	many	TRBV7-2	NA	TGTGCCAGCAGCTTATACAATAATCAGCCCCAGCATTTT	CASSLYNNQPQHF
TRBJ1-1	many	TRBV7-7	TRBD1	TGTGCCAGCAGCTTAAACAGGGGGCATACTGAAGCTTTCTTT	CASSLNRGHTEAFF
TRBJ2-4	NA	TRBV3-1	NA	TGTGCCAGCAGACAGGGGAGGTCGAACATTCAGTACTTC	CASRQGRSNIQYF
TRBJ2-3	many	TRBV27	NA	TGTGCCAGCAGTCCCTCGAGACGCCGGGACACCCGCACAGATACGCAGTATTTT	CASSPSRRRDTRTDTQYF
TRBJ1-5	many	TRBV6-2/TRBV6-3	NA	TGTGCCAGCAGTTACTCCCCACTTGCAGCGGTGGGGGGTCAGCCCCAGCATTTT	CASSYSPLAAVGGQPQHF
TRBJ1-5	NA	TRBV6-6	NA	TGTGCCAGCAGTTGGACTGGTAAGGATCAGCCCCAGCATTTT	CASSWTGKDQPQHF
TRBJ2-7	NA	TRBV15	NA	TGTGCCACCAGCAGAGATTCCCGTTACGAGCAGTACTTC	CATSRDSRYEQYF
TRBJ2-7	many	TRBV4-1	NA	TGCGCCAGCAGCCAAGGGGGTCAGGAGCTTAGTCTTTACGAGCAGTACTTC	CASSQGGQELSLYEQYF
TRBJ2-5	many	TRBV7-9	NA	TGTGCCAGCAGCCGTAACTGGATACAAGAGACCCAGTACTTC	CASSRNWIQETQYF